The source of this T cell receptor beta chain is a study of T cell responses to AZD1222 COVID-19 vaccine. Overall study findings and caveats: Every sample of the repertoires postdated the peak T cell response. There were mostly white British donors and more females than males, and clonal diversity was possibly underestimated. When two AZD1222 doses had been given, Spike-specific TCR breadth and depth rose.

With regard to this clone: Its antigen is as yet unknown.

Germline CDR1 LNHNV, CDR2 YYDKDF (reference sequence). J lost 1 base, V lost 0 bases, and 4 bases had no gene match. The CDR3 is made up of 17 amino acids. Some clones are missing from TCRdb's copy, which holds only in-frame ones; the method was immunoSEQ multiplex PCR. The sample lists 120,000 to 150,000 clones; about 90% were seen once. The source was peripheral blood, collected 28 days after the second dose of the MenACWY control vaccine. The chain recombines TRBV15 with TRBJ2-4; 9 nucleotides line up with TRBD2. This sequence originates from an adult who received the MenACWY meningococcal vaccine as a control. CDR3 coding DNA: TGTGCCACCAGCAGAGAGCGGGAGGGATGGGCCAAAAACATTCAGTACTTC. Its translation is CATSREREGWAKNIQYF. The entire variable domain, with the rest obtained from reference TRBV15 and TRBJ2-4, is as follows: DAMVIQNPRYQVTQFGKPVTLSCSQTLNHNVMYWYQQKSSQAPKLLFHYYDKDFNNEADTPDNFQSRRPNTSFCFLDIRSPGLGDTAMYLCATSREREGWAKNIQYFGAGTRLSVL.